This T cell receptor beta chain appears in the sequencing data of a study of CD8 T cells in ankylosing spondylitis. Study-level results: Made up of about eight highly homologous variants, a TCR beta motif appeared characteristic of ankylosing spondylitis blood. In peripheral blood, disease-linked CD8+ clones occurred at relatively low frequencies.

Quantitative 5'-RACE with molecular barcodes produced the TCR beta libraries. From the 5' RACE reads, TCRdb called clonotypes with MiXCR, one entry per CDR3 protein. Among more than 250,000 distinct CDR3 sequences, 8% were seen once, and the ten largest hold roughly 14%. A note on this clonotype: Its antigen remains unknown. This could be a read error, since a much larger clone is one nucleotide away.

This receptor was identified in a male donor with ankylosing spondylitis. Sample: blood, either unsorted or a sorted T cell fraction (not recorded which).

CDR3 residues: CASSPITGELFF. Here the CDR3 DNA reads TGTGCCAGCAGCCCGATCACCGGGGAGCTGTTTTTT. V is TRBV5-5 and J is TRBJ2-2; D remains ambiguous. Germline CDR1 reads SGHKS; CDR2 reads YYEKEE (reference sequence). Trimming removed 4 bases from V and 4 bases from J, with 5 bases in between. CDR3 size: 12 residues.